This is a list of T cell receptor beta chains from one sample in a study of human T cells and chemical hapten exposure. MiXCR was run by TCRdb on the RACE reads, yielding one entry per CDR3 protein. This sample has about 77,000 distinct CDR3 sequences, with 8.5% to 9.5% found just once. Sequencing used whole blood. These receptors were collected from a female donor in good health. Some clones in this sample may be carry-over from other donors' samples. Each CDR3 is given with its conserved first and last residue. Each record gives: J gene, D gene, clone size, V gene, CDR3 protein, CDR3 DNA. The D gene is left open where the match is weak. Rows give clone size only sometimes, using once, few, many, or a class for an expanded clone.

TRBJ1-2,NA,NA,TRBV20-1,CSASSFSGSNYGYTF,TGCAGTGCTAGTTCTTTTTCGGGGTCGAACTATGGCTACACCTTC
TRBJ1-5,TRBD1,NA,TRBV6-2/TRBV6-3,CASTLFFNRGLQPQHF,TGTGCCAGCACTCTTTTTTTTAACAGGGGGCTTCAGCCCCAGCATTTT
TRBJ2-7,NA,few,TRBV28,CASSSTLYEQYF,TGTGCCAGCAGTTCGACACTCTACGAGCAGTACTTC
TRBJ1-1,NA,few,TRBV28,CASSLWSGDLTEAFF,TGTGCCAGCAGTTTATGGTCAGGGGATCTTACTGAAGCTTTCTTT
TRBJ2-3,TRBD1,few,TRBV5-1,CASSLDRGRGTDTQYF,TGCGCCAGCAGCTTGGACAGGGGGAGAGGCACAGATACGCAGTATTTT
TRBJ1-5,NA,few,TRBV28,CASSFTRSSNQPQHF,TGTGCCAGCAGTTTCACCAGGTCAAGCAATCAGCCCCAGCATTTT
TRBJ2-6,NA,NA,TRBV7-2,CASSPPKSLGANVLTF,TGTGCCAGCAGCCCCCCCAAGTCTCTCGGGGCCAACGTCCTGACTTTC
TRBJ2-7,TRBD1,many,TRBV7-2,CASSTRQGADEQYF,TGTGCCAGCAGCACCCGACAGGGGGCGGACGAGCAGTACTTC
TRBJ2-7,NA,few,TRBV27,CASSLDMMAAASEQYF,TGTGCCAGCAGCCTGGACATGATGGCGGCGGCTAGCGAGCAGTACTTC
TRBJ1-5,TRBD1,many,TRBV6-6,CASSYVAGGYSNQPQHF,TGTGCCAGCAGTTACGTCGCAGGGGGTTATAGCAATCAGCCCCAGCATTTT
TRBJ1-1,NA,NA,TRBV6-2/TRBV6-3,CASSRSAEAFF,TGTGCCAGCAGTCGGTCGGCTGAAGCTTTCTTT
TRBJ1-4,NA,few,TRBV6-6,CASSYRGGKEKLFF,TGTGCCAGCAGTTACAGGGGGGGAAAGGAAAAACTGTTTTTT
TRBJ2-7,TRBD1,NA,TRBV7-9,CASSLTGLNSYEQYF,TGTGCCAGCAGTTTGACAGGGCTAAACTCCTACGAGCAGTACTTC
TRBJ2-5,NA,few,TRBV30,CAWSPPQETQYF,TGTGCCTGGAGCCCCCCACAAGAGACCCAGTACTTC
TRBJ2-7,NA,NA,TRBV20-1,CSASRETSYEQYF,TGCAGTGCTAGCAGAGAAACCTCTTACGAGCAGTACTTC
TRBJ2-3,TRBD2,NA,TRBV27,CASSPPWGSGQSTDTQYF,TGTGCCAGCAGTCCCCCTTGGGGTAGCGGGCAAAGCACAGATACGCAGTATTTT
TRBJ1-1,NA,many,TRBV7-2,CASSLLGAMNTEAFF,TGTGCCAGCAGCCTTTTAGGAGCTATGAACACTGAAGCTTTCTTT
TRBJ2-3,NA,NA,TRBV28,CASSLSFAGRHTQYF,TGTGCCAGCAGTTTAAGTTTCGCAGGGCGACATACGCAGTATTTT
TRBJ1-2,NA,NA,TRBV6-2/TRBV6-3,CASSFPENYGYTF,TGTGCCAGCAGTTTCCCAGAGAACTATGGCTACACCTTC
TRBJ2-1,TRBD2,many,TRBV7-9,CASSRSGDNEQFF,TGTGCCAGCAGCCGTAGCGGGGACAATGAGCAGTTCTTC
TRBJ2-2,NA,many,TRBV5-1,CASSLVGGRVPGELFF,TGCGCCAGCAGCTTGGTTGGAGGTCGAGTTCCGGGGGAGCTGTTTTTT
TRBJ2-7,TRBD1,NA,TRBV6-6,CASSYRLPDRDYEQYF,TGTGCCAGCAGTTACAGGTTACCGGACAGGGACTACGAGCAGTACTTC
TRBJ2-7,TRBD2,few,TRBV20-1,CSARGEGWTSGGKVAQYF,TGCAGTGCTAGAGGGGAAGGGTGGACTAGCGGGGGGAAAGTCGCGCAGTACTTC
TRBJ1-5,NA,NA,TRBV12-3/TRBV12-4,CASSLKGIGNQPQHF,TGTGCCAGCAGTTTAAAGGGGATTGGCAATCAGCCCCAGCATTTT
TRBJ2-7,NA,NA,TRBV5-6,CASSLRRTNSYEQYF,TGTGCCAGCAGCTTGAGGCGGACCAACTCCTACGAGCAGTACTTC
TRBJ2-2,TRBD1,few,TRBV20-1,CSARAQGSGELFF,TGCAGTGCTAGAGCACAGGGGTCCGGGGAGCTGTTTTTT
TRBJ2-7,TRBD2,many,TRBV6-2/TRBV6-3,CASSYSGEAGGEQYF,TGTGCCAGCAGTTACTCTGGTGAAGCGGGGGGCGAGCAGTACTTC
TRBJ2-5,TRBD1,few,TRBV29-1,CSGQGGWQETQYF,TGCAGCGGACAGGGGGGATGGCAAGAGACCCAGTACTTC
TRBJ2-2,TRBD1,many,TRBV5-1,CASSLVQGAMRTGELFF,TGCGCCAGCAGCTTGGTGCAGGGGGCGATGAGGACCGGGGAGCTGTTTTTT
TRBJ1-5,NA,NA,TRBV11-1,CASSSGGPNQPQHF,TGTGCCAGCAGCTCCGGCGGCCCCAATCAGCCCCAGCATTTT
TRBJ1-2,NA,NA,TRBV2,CASTDRGGYGYTF,TGTGCCAGCACGGATAGGGGTGGCTATGGCTACACCTTC
TRBJ2-1,NA,few,TRBV29-1,CSVDGGGARLYEQFF,TGCAGCGTTGATGGGGGGGGGGCCCGACTGTATGAGCAGTTCTTC
TRBJ1-1,TRBD1,NA,TRBV7-8,CASSLDRGQGTEAFF,TGTGCCAGCAGCTTAGACAGGGGGCAAGGGACTGAAGCTTTCTTT
TRBJ2-3,NA,few,TRBV9,CASSVQPHTADTQYF,TGTGCCAGCAGCGTTCAACCACACACGGCAGATACGCAGTATTTT
TRBJ2-5,TRBD2,few,TRBV6-2/TRBV6-3,CASSYSAGGPETQYF,TGTGCCAGCAGTTACTCTGCGGGGGGGCCTGAGACCCAGTACTTC
TRBJ2-3,TRBD2,NA,TRBV10-3,CAISESATSGGPRDTQYF,TGTGCCATCAGTGAGTCGGCGACTAGCGGGGGGCCGAGAGATACGCAGTATTTT
TRBJ2-7,TRBD1,NA,TRBV20-1,CSARETGSSYEQYF,TGCAGTGCTCGAGAGACAGGGAGCTCCTACGAGCAGTACTTC
TRBJ2-3,NA,few,TRBV29-1,CSVGGPGGDTQYF,TGCAGCGTTGGGGGACCGGGCGGAGATACGCAGTATTTT
TRBJ2-7,NA,many,TRBV7-2,CASSLAPFEQYF,TGTGCCAGCAGCTTAGCCCCTTTCGAGCAGTACTTC
TRBJ1-1,TRBD1,NA,TRBV18,CASSPVLNRDRGTEAFF,TGTGCCAGCTCACCCGTCCTTAACCGGGACAGGGGGACTGAAGCTTTCTTT
TRBJ2-2,NA,NA,TRBV6-5,CASRTGREAGELFF,TGTGCCAGCAGGACCGGGCGTGAGGCCGGGGAGCTGTTTTTT
TRBJ2-1,TRBD2,few,TRBV10-3,CAISERRGLAGVGSYNEQFF,TGTGCCATCAGCGAACGTCGGGGACTAGCGGGGGTAGGCTCCTACAATGAGCAGTTCTTC